This T cell receptor (beta chain) was captured by sequencing in a study of cytomegalovirus exposure and HLA in healthy donors. Findings of the study overall: Rarity marked most TCR sequences, yet some public TCRs occurred in many donors.

Vbeta (60) and Jbeta (13) primers were used in the PCR. Sequencing was performed with immunoSEQ multiplex PCR; in TCRdb, only in-frame clones are kept and a portion is missing. The table lists about 150,000 clones. The length of the CDR3 is 16 residues. V shed 7 bases and J 5 bases; nucleotides not matched to a gene: 16. Regarding this clone: The target antigen is unknown.

This rearrangement joins TRBV23-1 to TRBJ2-7; the match to TRBD1 covers 8 bases. TRBV23-1 is filed as an ORF, its function uncertain. The sequenced sample was PBMCs. This TCR was recovered from a man aged 25-45 years in good health and CMV-seronegative. The CDR3 nucleotides are TGCGCCAGCAAACCCCGGGGGTCCGGGACAGGACACGAGCAGTACTTC. Translating gives CASKPRGSGTGHEQYF.